The table lists the clone carrying this T cell receptor (beta chain) with a few counts. Its specificity is unknown. The data belong to a study of T-cell memory formation after mild COVID-19. CDR3 length: 15 amino acids. V lost 0 bases to trimming and J lost 0 bases, with 8 bases between them. Looked up from germline, CDR1 is MGHRA and CDR2 is YSYEKL. The TCR alpha and TCR beta cDNA libraries, bearing sample barcodes and UMIs, were generated by 5'RACE using constant-segment primers. TCRdb independently ran MiXCR on the 5' RACE reads; one entry per CDR3 protein. This table has under 400,000 distinct CDR3 sequences, around 27% appearing once. Study-level points and caveats: A subset of responding clones appeared in pre-infection memory, suggesting cross-reactive memory joined. SARS-CoV-2 specificity of second-wave clones peaking day 37 was unconfirmed. While clones contracting from day 15 to 85 were balanced between CD4 and CD8, later expanders leaned CD4+.

This chain uses TRBV4-1 with TRBJ1-2; weak D call: TRBD1 (5 bases). The TCR originated in an adult woman who had mild COVID-19 (a few samples of this study predate the infection). Cell type and time point are not known. Input material: PBMCs or a T cell subset sorted from them (not recorded which). CDR3 nucleotides: TGCGCCAGCAGCCAAGATACAGGCCCTAACTATGGCTACACCTTC. This encodes CASSQDTGPNYGYTF.